Listed here is a single TCR beta chain. The antigen is not known. Time point defined: week 5, during vaccination. It was 300 ug of mutant IDH1 20-mer peptide that made up each vaccine dose, given with topical imiquimod. This specimen belongs to a study of a mutant IDH1 vaccine in newly diagnosed glioma. V lost 0 bases and J 3 bases, leaving 8 bases between the germline ends. The CDR3 length is 14 residues. Germline lookup yields CDR1 LGHNA and CDR2 YSLEER. Produced via immunoSEQ multiplex PCR; TCRdb's table is partial and in-frame only. The data show some 51,000 clones, roughly 73% seen once. The chain has TRBV4-3 and TRBJ1-2; no clear D gene. This sample comprised PBMCs, obtained from a glioma patient whose treatment included an IDH1 peptide vaccine. The clonotype comes from a woman in her thirties or forties with glioma. CDR3 protein: CASSQDSDDYGYTF. The CDR3 nucleotides read TGCGCCAGCAGCCAAGATTCGGATGACTATGGCTACACCTTC.